These 16 T cell receptor beta chains were all obtained from the same sample, sequenced in a study of blood T cell repertoires in COVID-19. Clones were sequenced by immunoSEQ multiplex PCR, and TCRdb holds only the in-frame ones, with some missing. The table has a few hundred thousand clones, 83% seen once. The specimen sequenced was peripheral blood. These receptors were obtained from a man in his fifties or sixties who had recovered from COVID-19.

A single count supports this clone. The chain joins TRBV21-1 to TRBJ1-2; TRBD1 is the table's D call, not checked against the DNA. TRBV21-1 is a pseudogene segment. The CDR3 spans 13 residues. CDR3 nucleotides: TGTGCCAGCACCCCCGACAGGGAAGGTGGCTACACCTTC. Protein sequence: CASTPDREGGYTF.

The chain is built from TRBV19 and TRBJ2-7; 7 nucleotides agree with TRBD1. From germline, CDR1 is LNHDA and CDR2 SQIVND (reference sequence). The junction had 6 bases not matched to a gene; V was cut back by 4 bases and J by 0 bases. The CDR3 totals 15 residues. This chain's CDR3 is CASSTAGTASYEQYF. In DNA, the CDR3 is TGTGCCAGTAGTACCGCCGGGACAGCCTCCTACGAGCAGTACTTC.

The chain has TRBV28 and TRBJ1-5, with D maybe TRBD1 (6 bases). The CDR3 is made up of 15 amino acids. In germline, CDR1 is MDHEN, CDR2 SYDVKM. Trimming stripped 1 base from V and 7 bases from J, with 14 bases between. DNA for the CDR3: TGTGCCAGCAGTTTATCGGGGGGCGTATGGCAGCCCCAGCATTTT. This gives the protein CASSLSGGVWQPQHF.

This sequence joins TRBV11-2 and TRBJ2-3; 10 nucleotides line up with TRBD2. Looked up from germline, CDR1 is SGHAT and CDR2 is FQNNGV. Trimming cost V 2 bases and J 0 bases; bases outside gene matches: 2. CDR3 length: 16 amino acids. The CDR3 DNA is TGTGCCAGCAGCTTAATGACTAGCGGGAGCACAGATACGCAGTATTTT. This encodes CASSLMTSGSTDTQYF.

Here the CDR3 DNA reads TGTGCCACCCGACCAAAGGGGCGCGCCACTGAAGCTTTCTTT. It is translated as CATRPKGRATEAFF. V gene TRBV19 combines with J gene TRBJ1-1; D may be TRBD1 (5 bases). V dropped 10 bases and J dropped 4 bases, with 19 bases sitting between them. Germline V gene sequence: CDR1 LNHDA, CDR2 SQIVND (reference sequence). CDR3 length: 14 residues. The full variable domain, in which reference TRBV19 and TRBJ1-1 provide the parts outside the CDR3, is DGGITQSPKYLFRKEGQNVTLSCEQNLNHDAMYWYRQDPGQGLRLIYYSQIVNDFQKGDIAEGYSVSREKKESFPLTVTSAQKNPTAFYLCATRPKGRATEAFFGQGTRLTVV.

The rearrangement uses TRBV5-5 and TRBJ2-7; D is possibly TRBD2 (5 bases). The CDR3 covers 13 residues. Germline CDR1 reads SGHKS; CDR2 reads YYEKEE (reference sequence). V lost 0 bases and J lost 6, with 10 bases in between. Here the CDR3 reads CASSLAVRGEQYF. The DNA for the CDR3 is TGTGCCAGCAGCTTGGCGGTTCGGGGCGAGCAGTACTTC.

The chain couples TRBV10-3 to TRBJ2-7; 9 bases agree with TRBD2. V lost 6 bases and J lost 0; bases outside the gene matches: 9. The length of the CDR3 is 16 residues. Germline V CDR1 and CDR2: ENHRY, SYGVKD. The CDR3 DNA reads as TGTGCCATCAGGACCTCTAGCGGGACTAACTCCTACGAGCAGTACTTC. This gives the protein CAIRTSSGTNSYEQYF.

The chain has TRBV5-1 and TRBJ2-1; TRBD2 matches at 10 bases. This CDR3 comprises 17 residues. With V trimmed by 1 base and J by 2 bases, 6 bases remained unmatched. CDR1 and CDR2 from the germline V gene are SGHRS and YFSETQ. CDR3: CASSLRPSGGPYNEQFF. The CDR3 DNA sequence: TGCGCCAGCAGCTTGCGACCTAGCGGGGGCCCCTACAATGAGCAGTTCTTC.

The V call is TRBV11-2, the J call TRBJ2-1, with D perhaps TRBD2 (5 bases). V dropped 4 bases and J dropped 7 bases, with 17 bases sitting between them. The germline CDR1 and CDR2 sequences are SGHAT and FQNNGV. The CDR3 has 15 amino acids. In DNA form, the CDR3 reads TGTGCCAGCAGCTCTCGGACTCAACGGGTAAATGAGCAGTTCTTC. Protein sequence: CASSSRTQRVNEQFF.

The chain joins TRBV2 to TRBJ2-1, with 16 bases fitting TRBD2. The CDR3 is 17 amino acids. The trim removed 7 bases at V and 10 bases at J, leaving 13 bases unmatched. The germline CDR1 and CDR2 sequences are SNHLY and FYNNEI. In DNA, the CDR3 is TGTGCCAGCACAGGGACTAGCGGGAGGGCACCTGGGTGGGAGCAGTTCTTC. It encodes CASTGTSGRAPGWEQFF.

The chain links TRBV5-6 to TRBJ2-5, with 10 bases that match TRBD2. V dropped 4 bases and J dropped 2; count of bases not matched to a gene: 8. This CDR3 has 16 amino acids. CDR1 is SGHDT and CDR2 is YYEEEE in the germline V gene. CDR3 nucleotide sequence: TGTGCCAGCAGCCTCCGGACTAGCGGATTACAAGAGACCCAGTACTTC. It translates to CASSLRTSGLQETQYF. The full variable domain, in which reference TRBV5-6 and TRBJ2-5 provide the parts outside the CDR3, is DAGVTQSPTHLIKTRGQQVTLRCSPKSGHDTVSWYQQALGQGPQFIFQYYEEEERQRGNFPDRFSGHQFPNYSSELNVNALLLGDSALYLCASSLRTSGLQETQYFGPGTRLLVL.

Points on this clone: Additional DNA sequences in this sample encode the identical CDR3. The V call is TRBV7-9, the J call TRBJ2-7; 9 positions match TRBD1. The CDR3 is 14 amino acids. The ends lost 8 bases at V and 2 bases at J; junction bases unmatched: 7. The V gene's germline CDR1 is SEHNR and CDR2 FQNEAQ (reference sequence). The CDR3 region has the DNA TGTGCCAGCCGGTCGGGACAGGGAGCCTACGAGCAGTACTTC. Its protein product is CASRSGQGAYEQYF.

The rearrangement joins TRBV11-3 to TRBJ2-2, with 11 bases aligning to TRBD2. V lost 3 bases, J lost 2 bases, and 2 bases stayed unmatched. CDR1 is SGHNT and CDR2 is YENEEA in the germline V gene. The CDR3 has 16 residues. DNA of the CDR3: TGTGCCAGCAGCTTGAGACTAGCGGGAAACACCGGGGAGCTGTTTTTT. Encoded protein: CASSLRLAGNTGELFF.

This clone was seen only a few times. The chain recombines TRBV19 with TRBJ1-2, with a possible D match to TRBD1 (6 bases). V was cut by 4 bases and J by 4 bases, with 16 bases left in between. The CDR3 totals 15 residues. Germline V gene lookup returns CDR1 LNHDA and CDR2 SQIVND (reference sequence). The CDR3 bases are TGTGCCAGTAGTACCCGTGAGGGACACCTCTATGGCTACACCTTC. It translates to CASSTREGHLYGYTF.

The chain employs TRBV6-5 and TRBJ2-7; a possible D gene is TRBD2 (6 bases). Germline V gives CDR1 MNHEY, CDR2 SVGAGI. This CDR3 has 12 amino acids. The ends were cut back, 9 bases at V and 3 bases at J, with 12 bases in the middle. The CDR3 spells CASSGRHYEQYF. In nucleotides, the CDR3 is TGTGCCAGTAGCGGAAGACACTACGAGCAGTACTTC.

This chain uses TRBV18 with TRBJ2-3, with 11 bases lining up with TRBD2. This CDR3 contains 17 residues. The trim removed 6 bases at V and 0 bases at J, leaving 8 bases unmatched. Germline V gives CDR1 KGHSH, CDR2 LQKENI. The CDR3, as DNA: TGTGCCAGCTCTCGCCGGACTAGCGGGCCTAGCACAGATACGCAGTATTTT. It translates to CASSRRTSGPSTDTQYF. Full variable domain (outside the CDR3, taken from reference TRBV18 and TRBJ2-3): NAGVMQNPRHLVRRRGQEARLRCSPMKGHSHVYWYRQLPEEGLKFMVYLQKENIIDESGMPKERFSAEFPKEGPSILRIQQVVRGDSAAYFCASSRRTSGPSTDTQYFGPGTRLTVL.